The 5 T cell receptor beta chains given below trace back to one sample, sequenced in a study of cytomegalovirus exposure and HLA in healthy donors. Primers included in the PCR were 60 Vbeta and 13 Jbeta primers. The data were produced by immunoSEQ multiplex PCR, yet TCRdb's version contains in-frame clones alone and is incomplete. This repertoire shows 150,000 or so clones, 82% found once; its top ten account for roughly 1.5%. Sequencing was performed on PBMCs. These receptors came from a male donor in good health and CMV-seronegative.

The V gene is TRBV27, the J gene TRBJ1-6; D uncertain. V was trimmed by 2 bases and J by 10 bases, leaving 6 bases between them. Germline V lookup: CDR1 MNHEY, CDR2 SMNVEV (reference sequence). This CDR3 region has 12 residues. The CDR3 DNA reads as TGTGCCAGCAGTTTAAACCGGTCACCCCTCCACTTT. Translating gives CASSLNRSPLHF.

The V gene is TRBV7-8, the J gene TRBJ1-3, with a tentative D call TRBD1 (5 bases). The germline CDR1 and CDR2 sequences are SGHVS and FQNEAQ. Trimming left V 5 bases short and J 1 base short, with 18 bases between. CDR3 length: 17 amino acids. The CDR3 reads CASSIGRGFRSGNTIYF. CDR3 sequence (DNA): TGTGCCAGCAGCATCGGTCGGGGGTTCCGTTCTGGAAACACCATATATTTT.

The V gene is TRBV9, the J gene TRBJ2-3, with TRBD2 identical over 8 bases. Germline-derived CDR1 and CDR2 are SGDLS and YYNGEE. The CDR3 has 14 residues. After removal of 4 bases from V and 5 bases from J, the junction contained 6 bases not matched to a gene. CDR3 residues: CASSPGGVGDTQYF. CDR3 nucleotides: TGTGCCAGCAGCCCGGGGGGGGTTGGAGATACGCAGTATTTT. The whole variable domain, filled in from reference TRBV9 and TRBJ2-3, reads DSGVTQTPKHLITATGQRVTLRCSPRSGDLSVYWYQQSLDQGLQFLIQYYNGEERAKGNILERFSAQQFPDLHSELNLSSLELGDSALYFCASSPGGVGDTQYFGPGTRLTVL.

V usage is TRBV11-3 and J usage is TRBJ2-1; 8 bases are shared with TRBD1. The J segment lost 3 bases and the V segment lost 4 bases, leaving 8 bases of the junction unmatched. Per the germline V gene, CDR1 is SGHNT and CDR2 is YENEEA. The CDR3 is 16 amino acids. CDR3 DNA: TGTGCCAGCAGCTACGCCGGGACAGGAGACTACAATGAGCAGTTCTTC. Protein product: CASSYAGTGDYNEQFF.

The V call is TRBV11-2, the J call TRBJ2-3; perhaps TRBD2 as D (5 bases). The ends were cut back, 1 base at V and 0 bases at J, with 8 bases in the middle. This CDR3 region has 15 residues. Germline CDR1 is SGHAT and CDR2 is FQNNGV. CDR3 bases: TGTGCCAGCAGCTTAGGGACTTCTAGCACAGATACGCAGTATTTT. This encodes CASSLGTSSTDTQYF. The complete variable domain, with remaining parts taken from reference TRBV11-2 and TRBJ2-3, reads EAGVAQSPRYKIIEKRQSVAFWCNPISGHATLYWYQQILGQGPKLLIQFQNNGVVDDSQLPKDRFSAERLKGVDSTLKIQPAKLEDSAVYLCASSLGTSSTDTQYFGPGTRLTVL.